This TCR beta chain was captured by sequencing in a study of T cell changes during pregnancy in multiple sclerosis. Using immunoSEQ multiplex PCR, the repertoire was profiled, and TCRdb retains in-frame clones only, with some absent. The profile shows approximately 93,000 clones, less than 95% of them singletons. CDR1 is SQVTM, CDR2 ANQGSEA, per germline. The CDR3 has 13 residues. The V end was cut by 6 bases, the J end by 1 base, with 12 bases between. The sample holds a few counts of this clone. The origin of this receptor is a female donor with multiple sclerosis, enrolled in a pregnancy study. The source was peripheral blood, collected before pregnancy. This chain connects TRBV29-1 to TRBJ1-1; tentatively, D is TRBD1 (5 bases). For the CDR3, the DNA is TGCAGCGTCTTGGGGGGTGAGAACACTGAAGCTTTCTTT. Protein sequence: CSVLGGENTEAFF.